The 10 T cell receptor beta chains in this list originate from one sample, sequenced in a study of T-cell memory formation after mild COVID-19. TCRdb used MiXCR to reprocess the 5' RACE reads, holding one entry per CDR3 protein. The sample has under 550,000 distinct CDR3 sequences, more than 15% seen once; the top ten hold 20% to 25%. The sample was PBMCs or a T cell subset sorted from them (not recorded which). These receptor sequences come from a man younger than 35 who had mild COVID-19 (a few samples of this study predate the infection). Cell type and time point are not known.

This clonotype was recorded many times. The chain joins TRBV12-3 or TRBV12-4 to TRBJ1-2; D may be TRBD1 (6 bases). The CDR3 spans 14 residues. Deletions cut 5 bases from V and 2 bases from J, with 12 bases between. The CDR3 DNA is TGTGCCAGCAGTCCCCGGGGGGGCAACTATGGCTACACCTTC. Translated, it gives CASSPRGGNYGYTF.

The J gene is TRBJ2-1, the V gene TRBV5-1; perhaps TRBD1 as D (5 bases). Deletions cut 3 bases from V and 7 bases from J, with 14 bases between. The V gene's germline CDR1 is SGHRS and CDR2 YFSETQ. The CDR3 is 14 amino acids. The CDR3 region has the DNA TGCGCCAGCAGCTCCCTAGGGGCGCAGAATGAGCAGTTCTTC. Protein product: CASSSLGAQNEQFF.

The chain carries TRBV12-2 and TRBJ2-7. TRBV12-2 is annotated as a pseudogene. The CDR3 covers 13 residues. CDR3 nucleotide sequence: TGTGCAAGTCGCTTAGCCGGGCTTTACGAGCAGTACGTC. It translates to CASRLAGLYEQYV.

This sequence joins TRBV5-1 and TRBJ1-1; a possible D gene is TRBD1 (5 bases). The V end was cut by 2 bases, the J end by 7 bases, with 15 bases between. Germline CDR1 reads SGHRS; CDR2 reads YFSETQ. The CDR3 loop spans 14 amino acids. In DNA form, the CDR3 reads TGCGCCAGCAGCTTTCACCAGGGTGGGAATGAAGCTTTCTTT. Translated: CASSFHQGGNEAFF.

This clonotype was seen a handful of times. The chain employs TRBV5-5 and TRBJ1-5; D unresolved. V was pared by 1 base and J by 6 bases, with 8 bases between. Germline V gene sequence: CDR1 SGHKS, CDR2 YYEKEE (reference sequence). This CDR3 contains 13 residues. The CDR3 spells CASSLLSGQPQHF. Here the CDR3 DNA reads TGTGCCAGCAGCTTGTTGAGCGGTCAGCCCCAGCATTTT.

The chain uses TRBV29-1 and TRBJ2-5, with D possibly being TRBD2 (5 bases). The germline CDR1 and CDR2 sequences are SQVTM and ANQGSEA. Trimming took 5 bases from V and 0 from J, leaving 16 bases between them. The CDR3 totals 15 residues. This CDR3 reads CSVHPKGVYQETQYF. The CDR3 region has the DNA TGCAGCGTTCACCCCAAGGGAGTGTACCAAGAGACCCAGTACTTC. Full variable domain (outside the CDR3, taken from reference TRBV29-1 and TRBJ2-5): SAVISQKPSRDICQRGTSLTIQCQVDSQVTMMFWYRQQPGQSLTLIATANQGSEATYESGFVIDKFPISRPNLTFSTLTVSNMSPEDSSIYLCSVHPKGVYQETQYFGPGTRLLVL.

The chain is built from TRBV2 and TRBJ2-2; 7 bases line up with TRBD1. V was clipped by 6 bases and J by 2 bases; unmatched bases: 6. The CDR3 totals 15 residues. Per the germline V gene, CDR1 is SNHLY and CDR2 is FYNNEI. CDR3 sequence (DNA): TGTGCCAGCAGAGCCGGGACAGTCAACACCGGGGAGCTGTTTTTT. It yields the protein CASRAGTVNTGELFF.

This clonotype was seen a handful of times. This chain connects TRBV20-1 to TRBJ1-6; D might be TRBD1 (6 bases). The CDR3 has 15 residues. The V end lost 6 bases, the J end lost 7 bases, and 19 bases lay between the germline ends. Germline V lookup: CDR1 DFQATT, CDR2 SNEGSKA (reference sequence). CDR3: CSADKGRGRNSPLHF. As DNA, the CDR3 is TGCAGTGCCGATAAGGGCAGGGGCCGGAATTCACCCCTCCACTTT.

This chain joins TRBV5-8 and TRBJ1-6; D uncertain. Germline assignment: CDR1 SGHTS and CDR2 YDEGEE. This CDR3 has 14 residues. Trimming stripped 1 base from V and 8 bases from J, with 10 bases between. The CDR3 sequence: CASSLRELDSPLHF. The CDR3 DNA is TGTGCCAGCAGCTTGCGGGAGCTCGATTCACCCCTCCACTTT.

CDR3 amino acids: CASSQRFESNQPQHF. The CDR3 DNA reads as TGCGCCAGCAGTCAACGGTTTGAAAGCAATCAGCCCCAGCATTTT. The gene calls are TRBV10-2 and TRBJ1-5; no definite D call. Germline V gene data show CDR1 as WSHSY and CDR2 as SAAADI. V was pared by 5 bases and J by 1 base, with 12 bases between. This CDR3 has 15 amino acids.